This T cell receptor beta chain was captured by sequencing in a study of type 1 regulatory T cells. On the study more broadly: An in vitro protocol generated T-allo10, a Tr1-enriched, alloantigen-specific CD4 T cell product.

In the case of this clonotype: Its antigen is still unknown.

The ends were cut back, 3 bases at V and 1 base at J, with 10 bases in the middle. The CDR3 length is 14 residues. CDR1 and CDR2 from the germline V gene are SGHRS and YFSETQ. Using its own MiXCR run on the reads, TCRdb lists one record per CDR3 protein. The table has about 62,000 distinct CDR3 sequences, roughly 60% seen once. Sequenced material: cultured non-Tr1 T cells, either the whole culture or a sorted T cell fraction (not recorded which). This receptor was obtained from a human donor in good health. The gene calls are TRBV5-1 and TRBJ1-1; tentatively, D is TRBD1 (6 bases). CDR3 protein: CASSYRGGNTEAFF. In DNA form, the CDR3 reads TGCGCCAGCAGCTATAGGGGGGGGAACACTGAAGCTTTCTTT.